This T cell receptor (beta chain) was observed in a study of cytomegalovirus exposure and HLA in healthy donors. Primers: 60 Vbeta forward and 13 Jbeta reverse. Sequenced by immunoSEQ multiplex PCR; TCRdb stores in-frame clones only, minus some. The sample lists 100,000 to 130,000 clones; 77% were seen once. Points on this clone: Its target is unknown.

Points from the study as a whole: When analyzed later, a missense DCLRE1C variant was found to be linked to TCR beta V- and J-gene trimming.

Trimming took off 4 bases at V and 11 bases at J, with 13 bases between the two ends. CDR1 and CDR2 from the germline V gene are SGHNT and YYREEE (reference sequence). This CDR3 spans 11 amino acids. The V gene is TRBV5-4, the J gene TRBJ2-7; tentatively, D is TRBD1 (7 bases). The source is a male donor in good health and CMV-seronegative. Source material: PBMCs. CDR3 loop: CASSRGTAEYF. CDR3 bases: TGTGCCAGCAGCCGCGGGACAGCCGAGTACTTC.